This T cell receptor beta chain was found in a study of cytomegalovirus exposure and HLA in healthy donors. Overall study results and limits: A later analysis reportedly identified an Asian-associated ancestry cluster as carrying fewer N-insertions than the approximately 670-donor mean. As immune exposure information, only CMV serostatus was available.

Points on this clone: Its antigen is undetermined.

The CDR3 has 16 amino acids. The V gene end was trimmed by 5 bases and the J gene end by 4 bases; junction bases not matched to a gene: 11. Germline V gives CDR1 MDHEN, CDR2 SYDVKM. This PCR relied on a set of 60 Vbeta primers and 13 Jbeta primers. How the authors handled the data: There were about 80 million unique TCR beta chains by a later count, and 10 million to 12 million of them were shared. Libraries were prepared by immunoSEQ multiplex PCR; TCRdb keeps only in-frame clonotypes and omits some of them. V and J calls plus clone size are reproduced from that table; the DNA served to infer D and trimming. The sample lists some 190,000 clones; roughly four fifths were seen once.

The sample taken for sequencing was PBMCs. The chain couples TRBV28 to TRBJ2-5; 9 nucleotides align to TRBD2. The receptor comes from a middle-aged man in good health and CMV-seropositive. The CDR3 DNA reads as TGTGCCAGCAGTATTCGGACTAGCGCCGGGGGAGAGACCCAGTACTTC. Residues: CASSIRTSAGGETQYF.